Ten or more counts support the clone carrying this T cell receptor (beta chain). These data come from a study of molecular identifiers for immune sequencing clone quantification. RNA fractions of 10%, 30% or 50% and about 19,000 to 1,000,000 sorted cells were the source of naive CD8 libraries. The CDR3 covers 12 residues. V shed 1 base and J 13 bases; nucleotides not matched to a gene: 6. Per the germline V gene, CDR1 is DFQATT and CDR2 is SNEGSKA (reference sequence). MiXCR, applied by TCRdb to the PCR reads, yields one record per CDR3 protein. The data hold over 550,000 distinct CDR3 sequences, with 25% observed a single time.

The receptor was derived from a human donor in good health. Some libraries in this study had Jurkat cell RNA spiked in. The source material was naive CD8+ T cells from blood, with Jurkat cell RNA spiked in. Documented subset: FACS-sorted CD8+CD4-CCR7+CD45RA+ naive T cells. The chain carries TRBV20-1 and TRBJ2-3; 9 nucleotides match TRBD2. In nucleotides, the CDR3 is TGCAGTGCTAGAGGACTAGCGGCCGTGGAGTATTTT. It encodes CSARGLAAVEYF.